This T cell receptor beta chain emerged from a study of blood T cell repertoires in COVID-19. Study context: The United States, Italy and Spain were the sources of the acute and convalescent COVID-19 samples. PBMCs, B-cell-depleted T cells, or T cells were the source of the cDNA or gDNA that made up the material.

As handled by the study authors: Counts of nucleated cells, estimated from reference gene primer amplification, were obtained. Here immunoSEQ multiplex PCR was the method, and the copy in TCRdb shows in-frame clones only, minus some. V and J calls and clone size are those listed in that table; D and trimming were worked out from the DNA. The sample comprises around 180,000 clones, around 79% of which are singletons, and approximately 15% rests with the top ten. The V end was cut by 5 bases, the J end by 7 bases, with 21 bases between. CDR1 is SGHTA and CDR2 is FQGNSA in the germline V gene. The CDR3 has 15 amino acids.

The TCR was taken from a man aged 55 to 70 with active or convalescent COVID-19. What was sequenced was peripheral blood. The chain joins TRBV7-2 to TRBJ2-7; perhaps TRBD2 as D (7 bases). The CDR3 here is CASSPWGGEVGEQYF. CDR3 nucleotides: TGTGCCAGCAGCCCATGGGGGGGCGAAGTCGGAGAGCAGTACTTC.